The present T cell receptor (beta chain) was sequenced within a study of control samples from healthy donors and cancer patients. Assay: immunoSEQ multiplex PCR; the TCRdb copy retains only in-frame clones and omits some. The sample contains some 100,000 clones, roughly 87% of which appear only once. The V and J ends lost 5 bases and 5 bases, in that order; junction bases with no gene match: 14. This CDR3 spans 17 amino acids. CDR1 is SGHAT, CDR2 FQNNGV, per germline. The V and J genes are TRBV11-2 and TRBJ2-5; 10 nucleotides agree with TRBD2. The sample consisted of blood. The receptor's source is a woman between 45 and 60 years old in good health. The CDR3, as DNA: TGTGCCAGCAGCATCAGGAGGGCTAGCGGGAGCCTGGAGACCCAGTACTTC. It is translated as CASSIRRASGSLETQYF.